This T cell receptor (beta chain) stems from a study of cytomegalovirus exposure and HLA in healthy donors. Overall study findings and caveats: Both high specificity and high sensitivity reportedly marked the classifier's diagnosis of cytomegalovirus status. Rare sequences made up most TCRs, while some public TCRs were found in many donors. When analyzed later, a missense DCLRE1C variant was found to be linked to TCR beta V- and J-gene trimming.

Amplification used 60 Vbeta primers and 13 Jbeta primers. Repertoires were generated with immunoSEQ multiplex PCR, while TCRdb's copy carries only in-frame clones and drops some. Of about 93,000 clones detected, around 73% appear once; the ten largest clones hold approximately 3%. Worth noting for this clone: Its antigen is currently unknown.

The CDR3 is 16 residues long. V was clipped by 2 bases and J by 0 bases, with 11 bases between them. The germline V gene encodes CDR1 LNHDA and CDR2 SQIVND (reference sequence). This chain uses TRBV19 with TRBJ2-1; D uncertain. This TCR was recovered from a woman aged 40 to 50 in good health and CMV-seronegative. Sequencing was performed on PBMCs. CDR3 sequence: CASSISLLSSYNEQFF. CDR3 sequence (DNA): TGTGCCAGTAGTATATCTCTCTTGAGCTCCTACAATGAGCAGTTCTTC.